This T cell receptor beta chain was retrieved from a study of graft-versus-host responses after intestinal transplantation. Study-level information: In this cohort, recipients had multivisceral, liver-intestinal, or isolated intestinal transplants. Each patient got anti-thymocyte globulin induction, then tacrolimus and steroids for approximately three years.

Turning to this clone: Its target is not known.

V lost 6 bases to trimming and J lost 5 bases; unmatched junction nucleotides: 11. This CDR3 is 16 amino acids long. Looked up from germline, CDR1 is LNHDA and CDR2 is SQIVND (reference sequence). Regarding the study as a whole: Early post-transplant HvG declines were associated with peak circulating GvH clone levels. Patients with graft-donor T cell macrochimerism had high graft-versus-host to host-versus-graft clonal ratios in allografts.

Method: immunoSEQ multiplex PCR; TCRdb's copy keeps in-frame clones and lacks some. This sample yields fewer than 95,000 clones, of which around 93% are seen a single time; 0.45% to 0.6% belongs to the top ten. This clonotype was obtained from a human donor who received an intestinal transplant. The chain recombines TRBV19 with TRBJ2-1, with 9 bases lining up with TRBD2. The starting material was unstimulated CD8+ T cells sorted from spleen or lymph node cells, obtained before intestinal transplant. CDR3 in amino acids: CASRWGGLAGNNEQFF. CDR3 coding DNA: TGTGCCAGTAGGTGGGGTGGGCTAGCGGGGAACAATGAGCAGTTCTTC. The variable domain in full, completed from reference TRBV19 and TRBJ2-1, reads DGGITQSPKYLFRKEGQNVTLSCEQNLNHDAMYWYRQDPGQGLRLIYYSQIVNDFQKGDIAEGYSVSREKKESFPLTVTSAQKNPTAFYLCASRWGGLAGNNEQFFGPGTRLTVL.